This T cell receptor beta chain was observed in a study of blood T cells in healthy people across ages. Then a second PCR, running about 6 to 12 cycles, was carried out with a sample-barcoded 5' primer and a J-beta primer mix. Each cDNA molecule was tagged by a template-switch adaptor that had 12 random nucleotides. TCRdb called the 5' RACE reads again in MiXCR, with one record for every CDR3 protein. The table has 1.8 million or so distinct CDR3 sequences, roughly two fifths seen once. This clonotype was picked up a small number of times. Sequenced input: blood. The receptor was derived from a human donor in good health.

The CDR3 DNA follows: TGTGCCAGCCTTGTGGGACAGGGCTACTACGAGCAGTACTTC. The encoded protein is CASLVGQGYYEQYF. The chain joins TRBV6-4 to TRBJ2-5; 9 bases align to TRBD1. TRBJ2-7 matches the DNA end more closely, so the J call is doubtful. Germline loops: CDR1 MRHNA, CDR2 SNTAGT. CDR3 size: 14 residues.